The sequence of this T cell receptor beta chain was determined in a study of T cells in Graves' hyperthyroidism and ophthalmopathy. Across the study: Peripheral blood was acquired at first diagnosis, ahead of any therapy whatsoever.

Amplified regions were TCR beta CDR3 sequences from RNA transcripts. The TCR CDR3 first-round RT-PCR relied on the HTBI primer set. TCRdb used MiXCR to reprocess the multiplex PCR reads, holding one entry per CDR3 protein. Of 700,000 to 950,000 distinct CDR3 sequences listed, under 45% are singletons. Deletions cut 3 bases from V and 2 bases from J, with 11 bases between. The germline V gene encodes CDR1 SGHDT and CDR2 YYEEEE. The CDR3 covers 14 residues. The study enrolled patients aged 18 to 65 with newly diagnosed hyperthyroidism of under 2 months' duration. The TCR originated in a woman aged 40 to 50 with Graves' hyperthyroidism. The chain couples TRBV5-6 to TRBJ1-2; possible D gene TRBD1, 6 bases. The specimen was blood. CDR3 in amino acids: CASSWPDRNYGYTF. The CDR3 DNA reads as TGTGCCAGCAGCTGGCCCGACAGGAACTATGGCTACACCTTC.